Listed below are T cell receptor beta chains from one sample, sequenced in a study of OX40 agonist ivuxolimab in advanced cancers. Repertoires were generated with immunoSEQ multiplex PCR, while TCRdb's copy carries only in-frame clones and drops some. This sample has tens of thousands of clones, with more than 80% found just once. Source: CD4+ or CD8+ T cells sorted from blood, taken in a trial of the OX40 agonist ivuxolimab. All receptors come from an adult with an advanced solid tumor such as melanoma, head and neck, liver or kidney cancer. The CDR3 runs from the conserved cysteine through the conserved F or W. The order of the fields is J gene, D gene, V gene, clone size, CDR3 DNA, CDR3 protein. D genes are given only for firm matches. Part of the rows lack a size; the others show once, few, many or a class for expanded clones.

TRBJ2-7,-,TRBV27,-,TGTGCCAGCAGTACCCGCCAGGGTCTAGCCTACGAGCAGTACTTC,CASSTRQGLAYEQYF
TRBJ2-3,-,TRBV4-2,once,TGTGCCAGCAGCCAAGATGGAGGGAAAGTGTCGCAGTATTTT,CASSQDGGKVSQYF
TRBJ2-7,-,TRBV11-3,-,TGTGCCAGCCCCTTTCGAGGCATTCTAGTCCACGAGCAGTACTTC,CASPFRGILVHEQYF
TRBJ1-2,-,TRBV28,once,TGTGCCAGCACGGCCCGTTCCGGCGGCTACACCTTC,CASTARSGGYTF
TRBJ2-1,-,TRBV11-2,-,TGTGCCAGCAGCGGTTCCCAGGTCGATGAGCAGTTCTTC,CASSGSQVDEQFF
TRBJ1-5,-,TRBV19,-,TGTGCCAGTAGTCATGGGGCAGGGCCTAATGCAAATCAGCCCCAGCATTTT,CASSHGAGPNANQPQHF
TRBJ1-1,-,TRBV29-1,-,TGCAGCGCCCGAGGGCGGGGGACTGAAGCTTTCTTT,CSARGRGTEAFF
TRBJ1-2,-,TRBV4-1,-,TGCGCCAGCAGCCAAGATACCCCCAGGGGACCTCCTAACTATGGCTACACCTTC,CASSQDTPRGPPNYGYTF
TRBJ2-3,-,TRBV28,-,TGTGCCAGTTCGGGTGATAGAGGCACGGATACGCAGTATTTT,CASSGDRGTDTQYF
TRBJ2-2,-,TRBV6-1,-,TGTGCCAGCAGTCACGGCACCGGGGAGCTGTTTTTT,CASSHGTGELFF
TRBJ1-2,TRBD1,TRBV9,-,TGTGCCAGCAGTCAACAGGGGGCCTATGGCTACACCTTC,CASSQQGAYGYTF
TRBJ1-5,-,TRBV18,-,TGTGCCAGCTCAGGATGGGCAGGTGGTAGCAATCAGCCCCAGCATTTT,CASSGWAGGSNQPQHF
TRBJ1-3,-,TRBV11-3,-,TGTGCCAGCAGCTCCCGGTCTGGAAACACCATATATTTT,CASSSRSGNTIYF
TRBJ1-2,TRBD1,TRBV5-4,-,TGTGCCAGCAGCTCGGATCCGGGACAGGGAAGATATGGCTACACCTTC,CASSSDPGQGRYGYTF
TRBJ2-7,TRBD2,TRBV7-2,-,TGTGCCAGCAGCTTAGTTTTCTCGAGCGGGAGAATCCCAAGGAACGAGCAGTACTTC,CASSLVFSSGRIPRNEQYF
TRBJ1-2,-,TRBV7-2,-,TGTGCCAGCAGCTTAAGGGATGGTACCGGGACGAACCGCGGCTACACCTTC,CASSLRDGTGTNRGYTF
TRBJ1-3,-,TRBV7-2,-,TGTGCCAGCAGCTTTACCGGGCCCGGAAACACCATATATTTT,CASSFTGPGNTIYF
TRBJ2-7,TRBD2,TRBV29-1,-,TGCAGCGCTTTTACCCAAAACTCACTAGCGGGAGGGCGTCGCTACGAGCAGTACTTC,CSAFTQNSLAGGRRYEQYF
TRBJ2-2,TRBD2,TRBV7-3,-,TGTGCCAGCAGCTTAAGTGGGAGGGATAACACCGGGGAGCTGTTTTTT,CASSLSGRDNTGELFF
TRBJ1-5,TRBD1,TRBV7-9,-,TGTGCCAGCAGCCCTGCCAGGGGGACGTGGAATCAGCCCCAGCATTTT,CASSPARGTWNQPQHF
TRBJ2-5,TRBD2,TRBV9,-,TGTGCCAGCAGCGTAGGACGAGGACTAGCGGGTCCAGAGACCCAGTACTTC,CASSVGRGLAGPETQYF
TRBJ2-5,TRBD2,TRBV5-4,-,TGTGCCAGCAGCTTCGATCCGCGGGGGGGGGAGACCCAGTACTTC,CASSFDPRGGETQYF
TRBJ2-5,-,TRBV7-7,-,TGTGCCAGCAGCCCAAGCTACAGGGTAGAGGGGACCCAGTACTTC,CASSPSYRVEGTQYF
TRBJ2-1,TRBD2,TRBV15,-,TGTGCCACCAGCAGATCCAACGCGGGAGTGGGAGAGCAGTTCTTC,CATSRSNAGVGEQFF
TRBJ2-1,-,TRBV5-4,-,TGTGTCAGCAGCTTCCAGGAGGATGAGCAGTTCTTC,CVSSFQEDEQFF
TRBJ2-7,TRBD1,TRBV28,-,TGTGCCAGCAGCAAGGGGGACAGTCTCTCCTACGAGCAGTACTTC,CASSKGDSLSYEQYF
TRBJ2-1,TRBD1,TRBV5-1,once,TGCGCCAGCAGCTCGGATGGACAGGGCGAGCAGTTCTTC,CASSSDGQGEQFF
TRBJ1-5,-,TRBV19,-,TGTGCCAGTTCCCCTTGGGCAGATAGCAATCAGCCCCAGCATTTT,CASSPWADSNQPQHF
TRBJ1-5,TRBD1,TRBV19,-,TGTGCCAGTAGGACAGGGCAGAATCAGCCCCAGCATTTT,CASRTGQNQPQHF
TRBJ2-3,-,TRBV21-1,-,TGTGCCAGCAGCAAAGAGTTTCGGTTGAGGCTCGGATTAACGCAGTATTTT,CASSKEFRLRLGLTQYF
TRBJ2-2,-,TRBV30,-,TGTGCCTGGAGTCCAGGGGCCGGGGAGCTGTTTTTT,CAWSPGAGELFF
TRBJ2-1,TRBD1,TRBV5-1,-,TGCGCCAGCAGCCCTATCAGTTCGGGACAGGGGGTAAGTGAGCAGTTCTTC,CASSPISSGQGVSEQFF
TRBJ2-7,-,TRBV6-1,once,TGTGCCAGCATGTTAGGGGGACCCTATTACGAGCAGTACTTC,CASMLGGPYYEQYF
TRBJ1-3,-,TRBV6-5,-,TGTGCCAGCAGTTCCGGGGGCTCTGGGAACACCATATATTTT,CASSSGGSGNTIYF
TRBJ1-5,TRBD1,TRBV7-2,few,TGTGCCAGCAGCTTAGAACAGGGGGCCAATCAGCCCCAGCATTTT,CASSLEQGANQPQHF
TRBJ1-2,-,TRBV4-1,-,TGCGCCAGCAGCCAAGATGAGCGACAGTTGAACTATGGCTACACCTTC,CASSQDERQLNYGYTF
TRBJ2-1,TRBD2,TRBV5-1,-,TGCGCCAGCAGCAGCGGGACTAGCGGAGTATACAATGAGCAGTTCTTC,CASSSGTSGVYNEQFF
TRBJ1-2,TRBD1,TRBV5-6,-,TGTGCCAGCAGCTTCGGGACAGGGGGTAGAGATGGCTACACCTTC,CASSFGTGGRDGYTF
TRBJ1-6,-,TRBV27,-,TGTGCCAGCAGTCCGAGACAATTACTAAATTCACCCCTCCACTTT,CASSPRQLLNSPLHF
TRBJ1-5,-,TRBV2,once,TGTGCCAGCAGCCGGGACTCGCTAGGGTATAGCAATCAGCCCCAGCATTTT,CASSRDSLGYSNQPQHF
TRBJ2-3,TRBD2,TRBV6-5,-,TGTGCCAGCAGACTGCCTAGCGGGGATACGCAGTATTTT,CASRLPSGDTQYF